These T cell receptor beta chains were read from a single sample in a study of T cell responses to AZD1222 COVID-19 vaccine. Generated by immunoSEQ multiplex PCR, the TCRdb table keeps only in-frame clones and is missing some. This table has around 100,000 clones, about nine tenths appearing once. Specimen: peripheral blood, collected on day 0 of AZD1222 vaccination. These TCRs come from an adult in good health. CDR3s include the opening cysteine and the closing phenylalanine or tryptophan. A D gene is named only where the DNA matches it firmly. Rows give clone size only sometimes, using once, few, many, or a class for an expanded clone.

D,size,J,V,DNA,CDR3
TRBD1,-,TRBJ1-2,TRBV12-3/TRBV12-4,TGTGCCAGCAGCCTGGGACAGGGTTGGGGCTACACCTTC,CASSLGQGWGYTF
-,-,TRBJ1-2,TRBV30,TGTGCCTGGAGATATGGAACAGCTAACTATGGCTACACCTTC,CAWRYGTANYGYTF
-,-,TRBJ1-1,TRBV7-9,TGTGCCAGCAGCCCTTCACAGGGCTTGAACACTGAAGCTTTCTTT,CASSPSQGLNTEAFF
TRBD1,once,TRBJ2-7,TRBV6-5,TGTGCCAGCAGCCGGGACAGGGGCCGTTCCTACGAGCAGTACTTC,CASSRDRGRSYEQYF
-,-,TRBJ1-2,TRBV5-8,TGTGCCAGCAGCTTAAAGGGTATAGGGGCCTATGGCTACACCTTC,CASSLKGIGAYGYTF
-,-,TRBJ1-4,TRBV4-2,TGTGCCAGCAGCCAAGACCAAGGAGCCCCTAATGAAAAACTGTTTTTT,CASSQDQGAPNEKLFF
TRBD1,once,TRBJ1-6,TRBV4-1,TGCGCCAGCAGCCCATTGGACAGGGGAGTATATTCACCCCTCCACTTT,CASSPLDRGVYSPLHF
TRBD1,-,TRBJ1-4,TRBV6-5,TGTGCCAGCGCAGAGGGACAGGGGGGCGAAAAACTGTTTTTT,CASAEGQGGEKLFF
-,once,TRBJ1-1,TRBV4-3,TGCGCCAGCAGCCAAACAGGGTACACTGAAGCTTTCTTT,CASSQTGYTEAFF
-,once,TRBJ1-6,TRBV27,TGTGCCAGCAGTTTATTCCGGGGGTCACCCCTCCACTTT,CASSLFRGSPLHF
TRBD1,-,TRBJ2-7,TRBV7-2,TGTGCCAGCAGCTCGCCCGGAAGGGGGCCCTACGAGCAGTACTTC,CASSSPGRGPYEQYF
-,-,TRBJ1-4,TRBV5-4,TGTGCCAGCAGCTTGGGTCAAGGCGGTAATGAAAAACTGTTTTTT,CASSLGQGGNEKLFF
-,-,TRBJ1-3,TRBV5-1,TGCGCCAGCAGCTTACAGGTCGGATCTGGAAACACCATATATTTT,CASSLQVGSGNTIYF
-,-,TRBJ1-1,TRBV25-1,TGTGCCAGCAGTGAATACGGGAACACTGAAGCTTTCTTT,CASSEYGNTEAFF
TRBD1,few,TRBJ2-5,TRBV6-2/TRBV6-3,TGTGCCAGCAGTTACTCGGACAGGGAGACCCAGTACTTC,CASSYSDRETQYF
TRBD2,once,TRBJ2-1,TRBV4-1,TGCGCCAGCAGGGGCACTAGCGGGGGGGTGGATGAGCAGTTCTTC,CASRGTSGGVDEQFF
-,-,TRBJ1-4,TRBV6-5,TGTGCCATCAAGCGGCAGGGACATACTAATGAAAAACTGTTTTTT,CAIKRQGHTNEKLFF
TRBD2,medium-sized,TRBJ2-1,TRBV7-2,TGTGCCAGCAGCACTAGGCCGGGACTAGCGGGGGGCAATGAGCAGTTCTTC,CASSTRPGLAGGNEQFF
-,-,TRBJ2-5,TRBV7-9,TGTGCCAGCAGTTTAAACCACGGGGGGCGTGACGAGACCCAGTACTTC,CASSLNHGGRDETQYF
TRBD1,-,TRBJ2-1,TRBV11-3,TGTGCCAGCAGCTTATTCGGACAGGGACCCTACAATGAGCAGTTCTTC,CASSLFGQGPYNEQFF
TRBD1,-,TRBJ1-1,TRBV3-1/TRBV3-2,TGTGCCAGCAGCCACCTGGACAGGGACACTGAAGCTTTCTTT,CASSHLDRDTEAFF
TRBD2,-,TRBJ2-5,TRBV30,TGTGCCTGGAGTGAGGGGAGGGCCCAGTACTTC,CAWSEGRAQYF